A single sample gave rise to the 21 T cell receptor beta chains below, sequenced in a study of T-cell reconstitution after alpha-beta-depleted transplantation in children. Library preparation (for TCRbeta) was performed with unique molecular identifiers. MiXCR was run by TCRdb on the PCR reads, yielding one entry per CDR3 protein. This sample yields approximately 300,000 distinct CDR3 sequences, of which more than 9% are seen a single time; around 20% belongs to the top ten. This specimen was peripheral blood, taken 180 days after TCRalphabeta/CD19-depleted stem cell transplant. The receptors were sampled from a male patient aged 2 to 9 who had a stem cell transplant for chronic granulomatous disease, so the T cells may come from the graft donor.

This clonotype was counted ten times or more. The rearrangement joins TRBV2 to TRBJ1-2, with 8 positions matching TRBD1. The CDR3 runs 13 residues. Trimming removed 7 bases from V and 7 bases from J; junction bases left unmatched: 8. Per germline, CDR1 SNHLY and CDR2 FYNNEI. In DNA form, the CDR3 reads TGTGCCAGCAACCAAGACAGGGGAGGTGGCTACACCTTC. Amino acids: CASNQDRGGGYTF.

The CDR3 DNA reads TGTGCCTGGAATTTCCAGGCGACGAAATACACCGGGGAGCTGTTTTTT. This codes for CAWNFQATKYTGELFF. The chain is built from TRBV30 and TRBJ2-2, with D unresolved. The CDR3 loop spans 16 amino acids. Per the germline V gene, CDR1 is GTSNPN and CDR2 is SVGIG (reference sequence). The ends were cut back, 4 bases at V and 3 bases at J, with 18 bases in the middle.

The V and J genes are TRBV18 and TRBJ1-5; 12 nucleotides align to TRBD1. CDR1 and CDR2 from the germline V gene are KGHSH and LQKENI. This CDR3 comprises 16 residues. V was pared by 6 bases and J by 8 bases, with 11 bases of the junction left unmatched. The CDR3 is CASSILGTGGDEPQHF. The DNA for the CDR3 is TGTGCCAGCTCTATCCTAGGGACAGGGGGCGACGAGCCCCAGCATTTT.

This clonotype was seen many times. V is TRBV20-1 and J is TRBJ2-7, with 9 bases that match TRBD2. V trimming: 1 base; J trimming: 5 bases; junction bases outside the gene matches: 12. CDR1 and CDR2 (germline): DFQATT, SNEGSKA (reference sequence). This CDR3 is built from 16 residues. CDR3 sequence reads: CSARGLRLAGNDEQYF. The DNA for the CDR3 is TGCAGTGCTAGAGGTCTAAGGCTAGCGGGGAATGACGAGCAGTACTTC.

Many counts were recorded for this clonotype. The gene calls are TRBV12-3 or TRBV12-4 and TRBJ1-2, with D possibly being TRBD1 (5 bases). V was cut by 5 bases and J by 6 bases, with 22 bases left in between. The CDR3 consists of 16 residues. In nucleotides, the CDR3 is TGTGCCAGCAGTCCTAATACACCGGGGCCCGGCGATGGCTACACCTTC. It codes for CASSPNTPGPGDGYTF.

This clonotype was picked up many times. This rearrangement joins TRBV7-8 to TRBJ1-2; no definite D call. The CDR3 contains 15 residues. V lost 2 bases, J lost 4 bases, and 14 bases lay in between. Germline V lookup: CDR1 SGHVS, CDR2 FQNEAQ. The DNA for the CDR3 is TGTGCCAGCAGCTTATTCCGGGAATTTGCCTATGGCTACACCTTC. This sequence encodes CASSLFREFAYGYTF.

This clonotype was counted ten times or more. The CDR3 loop reads CASSFRGFAEQFF. The CDR3 DNA sequence: TGTGCCAGCAGTTTTAGAGGTTTCGCTGAGCAGTTCTTC. The chain links TRBV28 to TRBJ2-1; D unresolved. Per the germline V gene, CDR1 is MDHEN and CDR2 is SYDVKM. Trimming removed 3 bases at V and 9 bases at J, with 12 bases between. The CDR3 runs 13 residues.

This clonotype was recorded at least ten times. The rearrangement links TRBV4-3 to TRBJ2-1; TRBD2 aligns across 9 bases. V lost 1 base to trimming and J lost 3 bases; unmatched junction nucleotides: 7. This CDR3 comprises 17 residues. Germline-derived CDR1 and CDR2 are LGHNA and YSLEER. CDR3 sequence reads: CASSQALQAGGYNEQFF. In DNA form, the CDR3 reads TGCGCCAGCAGCCAAGCCCTTCAAGCGGGGGGCTACAATGAGCAGTTCTTC.

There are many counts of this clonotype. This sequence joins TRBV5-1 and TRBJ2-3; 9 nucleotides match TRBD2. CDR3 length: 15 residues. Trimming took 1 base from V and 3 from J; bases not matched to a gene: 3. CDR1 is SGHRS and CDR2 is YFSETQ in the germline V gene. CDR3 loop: CASSLWAGGTDTQYF. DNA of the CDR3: TGCGCCAGCAGCTTGTGGGCGGGGGGGACAGATACGCAGTATTTT. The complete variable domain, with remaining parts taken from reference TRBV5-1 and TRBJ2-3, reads KAGVTQTPRYLIKTRGQQVTLSCSPISGHRSVSWYQQTPGQGLQFLFEYFSETQRNKGNFPGRFSGRQFSNSRSEMNVSTLELGDSALYLCASSLWAGGTDTQYFGPGTRLTVL.

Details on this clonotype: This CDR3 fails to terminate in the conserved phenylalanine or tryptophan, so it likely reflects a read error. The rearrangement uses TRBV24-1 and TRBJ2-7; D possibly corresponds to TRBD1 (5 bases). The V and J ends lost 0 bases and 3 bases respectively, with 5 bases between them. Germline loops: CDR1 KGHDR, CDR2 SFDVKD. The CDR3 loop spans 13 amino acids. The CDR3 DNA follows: TGTGCCACCAGTGATTTGAGGGGCTACGAGCAGTACCTC. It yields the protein CATSDLRGYEQYL.

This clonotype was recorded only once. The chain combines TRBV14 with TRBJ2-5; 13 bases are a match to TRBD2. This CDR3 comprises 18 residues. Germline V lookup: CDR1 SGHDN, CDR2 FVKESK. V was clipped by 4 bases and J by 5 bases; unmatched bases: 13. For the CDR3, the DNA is TGTGCCAGCAGCCGAATTAGGACTAGCGGGGGACCCCGGGAGACCCAGTACTTC. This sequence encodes CASSRIRTSGGPRETQYF. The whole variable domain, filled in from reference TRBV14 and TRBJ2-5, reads EAGVTQFPSHSVIEKGQTVTLRCDPISGHDNLYWYRRVMGKEIKFLLHFVKESKQDESGMPNNRFLAERTGGTYSTLKVQPAELEDSGVYFCASSRIRTSGGPRETQYFGPGTRLLVL.

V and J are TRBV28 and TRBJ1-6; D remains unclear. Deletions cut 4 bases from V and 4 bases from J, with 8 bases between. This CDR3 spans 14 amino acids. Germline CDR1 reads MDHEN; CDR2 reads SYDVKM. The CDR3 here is CASSSSTYNSPLHF. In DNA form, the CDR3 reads TGTGCCAGCAGTTCCAGTACATATAATTCACCCCTCCACTTT.

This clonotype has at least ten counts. CDR3 sequence: CASRRGVATNQETQYF. In DNA, the CDR3 is TGCGCCAGCAGGCGAGGTGTAGCGACTAACCAAGAGACCCAGTACTTC. V is TRBV5-1 and J is TRBJ2-5; perhaps TRBD2 as D (5 bases). The ends were cut back, 5 bases at V and 0 bases at J, with 17 bases in the middle. Germline assignment: CDR1 SGHRS and CDR2 YFSETQ. The CDR3 is 16 residues long.

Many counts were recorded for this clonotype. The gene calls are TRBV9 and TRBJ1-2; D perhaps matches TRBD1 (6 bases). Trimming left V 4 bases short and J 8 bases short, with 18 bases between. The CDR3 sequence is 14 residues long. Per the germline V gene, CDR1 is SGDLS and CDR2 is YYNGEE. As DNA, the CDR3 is TGTGCCAGCAGCCCTCTATTGGGGGGCAGAGGCTACACCTTC. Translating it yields CASSPLLGGRGYTF. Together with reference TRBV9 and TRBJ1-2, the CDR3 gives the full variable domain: DSGVTQTPKHLITATGQRVTLRCSPRSGDLSVYWYQQSLDQGLQFLIQYYNGEERAKGNILERFSAQQFPDLHSELNLSSLELGDSALYFCASSPLLGGRGYTFGSGTRLTVV.

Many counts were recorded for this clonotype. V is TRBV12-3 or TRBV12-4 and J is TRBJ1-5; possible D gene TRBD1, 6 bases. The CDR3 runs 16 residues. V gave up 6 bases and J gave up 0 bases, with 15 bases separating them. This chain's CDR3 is CASSHRDTPSNQPQHF. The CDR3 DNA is TGTGCCAGCAGCCACCGGGACACTCCTAGCAATCAGCCCCAGCATTTT.

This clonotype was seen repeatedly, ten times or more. This CDR3 is CATSSRVGNTEAFF. The CDR3 bases are TGTGCCACCAGCAGCAGGGTTGGTAACACTGAAGCTTTCTTT. The rearrangement joins TRBV15 to TRBJ1-1; possible D gene TRBD1, 5 bases. The length of the CDR3 is 14 residues. With 3 bases removed from V and 2 bases from J, the gap between germline ends came to 10 bases. Looked up from germline, CDR1 is LNHNV and CDR2 is YYDKDF (reference sequence).

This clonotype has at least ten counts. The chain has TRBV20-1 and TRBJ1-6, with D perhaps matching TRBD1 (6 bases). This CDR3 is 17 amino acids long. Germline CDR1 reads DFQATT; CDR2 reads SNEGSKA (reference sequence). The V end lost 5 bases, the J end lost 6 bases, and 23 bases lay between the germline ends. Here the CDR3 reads CSAHRLIQGWANSPLHF. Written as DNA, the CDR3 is TGCAGTGCTCACCGATTGATACAGGGTTGGGCTAATTCACCCCTCCACTTT.

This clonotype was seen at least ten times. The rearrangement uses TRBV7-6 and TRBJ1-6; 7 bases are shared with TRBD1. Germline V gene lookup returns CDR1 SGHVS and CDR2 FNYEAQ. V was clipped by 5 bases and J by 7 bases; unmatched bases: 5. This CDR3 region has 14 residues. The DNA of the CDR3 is TGTGCCAGCAGCCAAGACAGGGTGAATTCACCCCTCCACTTT. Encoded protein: CASSQDRVNSPLHF.

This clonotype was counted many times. The CDR3 bases are TGTGCCAGCAGTTATGGACAGGGGTTCTCCTACGAGCAGTACTTC. Its protein product is CASSYGQGFSYEQYF. The gene calls are TRBV6-2 or TRBV6-3 and TRBJ2-7, with 9 nucleotides matching TRBD1. Germline CDR1 and CDR2: MNHEY and SVGEGT. V was clipped by 3 bases and J by 0 bases; unmatched bases: 3. The CDR3 loop spans 15 amino acids.

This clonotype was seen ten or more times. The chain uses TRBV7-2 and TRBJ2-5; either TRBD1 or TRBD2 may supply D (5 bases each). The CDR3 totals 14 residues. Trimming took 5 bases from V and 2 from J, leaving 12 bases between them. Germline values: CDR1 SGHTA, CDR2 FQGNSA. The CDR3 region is CASSLLWGQETQYF. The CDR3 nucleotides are TGTGCCAGCAGCCTATTATGGGGGCAAGAGACCCAGTACTTC. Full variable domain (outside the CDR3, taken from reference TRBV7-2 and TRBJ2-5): GAGVSQSPSNKVTEKGKDVELRCDPISGHTALYWYRQSLGQGLEFLIYFQGNSAPDKSGLPSDRFSAERTGGSVSTLTIQRTQQEDSAVYLCASSLLWGQETQYFGPGTRLLVL.

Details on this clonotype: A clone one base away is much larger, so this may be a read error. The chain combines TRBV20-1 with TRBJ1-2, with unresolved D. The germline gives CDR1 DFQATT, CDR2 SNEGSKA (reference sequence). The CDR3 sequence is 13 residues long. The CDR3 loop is CSAAGRANFGYTF. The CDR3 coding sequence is TGCAGTGCCGCGGGTCGGGCTAACTTTGGCTACACCTTC.